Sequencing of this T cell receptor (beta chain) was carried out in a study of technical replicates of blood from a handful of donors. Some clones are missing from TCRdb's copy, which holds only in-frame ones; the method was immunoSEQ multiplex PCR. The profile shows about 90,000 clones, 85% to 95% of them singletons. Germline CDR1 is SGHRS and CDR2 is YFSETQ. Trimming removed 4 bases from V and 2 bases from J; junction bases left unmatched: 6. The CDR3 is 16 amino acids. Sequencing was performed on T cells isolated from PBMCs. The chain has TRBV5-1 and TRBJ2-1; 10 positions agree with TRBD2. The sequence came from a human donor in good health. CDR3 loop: CASSPVAGGTYNEQFF. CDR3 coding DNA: TGCGCCAGCAGCCCGGTAGCGGGAGGAACCTACAATGAGCAGTTCTTC.